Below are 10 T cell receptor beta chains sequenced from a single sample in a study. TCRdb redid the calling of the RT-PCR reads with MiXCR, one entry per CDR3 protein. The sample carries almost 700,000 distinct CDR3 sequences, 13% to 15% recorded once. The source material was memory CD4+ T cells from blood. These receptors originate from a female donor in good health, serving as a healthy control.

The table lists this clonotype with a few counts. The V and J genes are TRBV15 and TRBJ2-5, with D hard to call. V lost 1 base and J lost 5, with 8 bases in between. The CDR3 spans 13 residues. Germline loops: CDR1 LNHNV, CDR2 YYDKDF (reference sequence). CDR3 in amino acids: CATSRGVWETQYF. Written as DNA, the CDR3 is TGTGCCACCAGCAGAGGAGTATGGGAGACCCAGTACTTC.

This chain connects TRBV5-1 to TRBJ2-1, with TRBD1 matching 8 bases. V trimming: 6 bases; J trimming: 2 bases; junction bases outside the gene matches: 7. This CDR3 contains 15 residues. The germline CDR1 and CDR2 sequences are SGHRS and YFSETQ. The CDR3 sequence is CASTEPGGPYNEQFF. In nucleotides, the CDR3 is TGCGCCAGCACCGAACCAGGGGGCCCCTACAATGAGCAGTTCTTC.

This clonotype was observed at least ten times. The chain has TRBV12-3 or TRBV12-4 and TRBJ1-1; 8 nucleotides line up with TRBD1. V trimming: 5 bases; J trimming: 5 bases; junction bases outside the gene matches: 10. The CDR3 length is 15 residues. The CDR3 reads CASSPRGQGRTEAFF. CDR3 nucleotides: TGTGCCAGCAGTCCGAGAGGACAGGGTAGGACTGAAGCTTTCTTT.

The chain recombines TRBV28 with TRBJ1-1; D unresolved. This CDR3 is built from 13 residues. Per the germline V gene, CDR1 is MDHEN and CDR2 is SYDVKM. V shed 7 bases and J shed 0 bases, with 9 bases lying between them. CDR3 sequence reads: CASIRFLNTEAFF. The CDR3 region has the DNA TGTGCCAGCATCAGATTTTTGAACACTGAAGCTTTCTTT.

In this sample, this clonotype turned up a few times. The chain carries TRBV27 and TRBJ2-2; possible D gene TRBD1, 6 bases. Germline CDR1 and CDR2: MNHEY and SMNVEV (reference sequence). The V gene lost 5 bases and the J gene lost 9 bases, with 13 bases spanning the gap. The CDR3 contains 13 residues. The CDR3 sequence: CASSRGQMRELFF. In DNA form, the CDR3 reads TGTGCCAGCAGTAGAGGACAGATGAGGGAGCTGTTTTTT.

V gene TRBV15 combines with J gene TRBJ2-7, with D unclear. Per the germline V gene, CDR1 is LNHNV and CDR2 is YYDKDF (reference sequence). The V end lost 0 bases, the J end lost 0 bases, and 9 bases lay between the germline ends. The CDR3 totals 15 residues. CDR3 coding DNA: TGTGCCACCAGCAGAGATACTCGCAGCTCCTACGAGCAGTACTTC. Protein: CATSRDTRSSYEQYF.

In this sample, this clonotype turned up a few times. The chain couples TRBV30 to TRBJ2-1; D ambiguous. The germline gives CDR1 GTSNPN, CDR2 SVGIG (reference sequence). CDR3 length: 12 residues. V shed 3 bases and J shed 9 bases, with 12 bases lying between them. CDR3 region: CAWRLTVAEQFF. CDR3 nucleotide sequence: TGTGCCTGGAGGTTAACGGTGGCTGAGCAGTTCTTC.

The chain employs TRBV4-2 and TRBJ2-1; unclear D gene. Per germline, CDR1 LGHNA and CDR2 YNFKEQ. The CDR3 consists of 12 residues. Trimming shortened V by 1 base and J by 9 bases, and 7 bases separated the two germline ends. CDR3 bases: TGTGCCAGCAGCCAAGTGGACGGTGAGCAGTTCTTC. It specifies CASSQVDGEQFF.

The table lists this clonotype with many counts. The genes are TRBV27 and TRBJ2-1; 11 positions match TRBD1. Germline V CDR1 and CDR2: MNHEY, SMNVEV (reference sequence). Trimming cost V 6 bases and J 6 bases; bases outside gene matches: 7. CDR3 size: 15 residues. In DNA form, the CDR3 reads TGTGCCAGCAGCCGTGGACAGGGGGCTAGCAATGAGCAGTTCTTC. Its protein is CASSRGQGASNEQFF.

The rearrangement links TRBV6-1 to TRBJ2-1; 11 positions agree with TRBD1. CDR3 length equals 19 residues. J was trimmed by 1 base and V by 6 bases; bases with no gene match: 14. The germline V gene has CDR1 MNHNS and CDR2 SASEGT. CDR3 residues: CASSPGTGGYVGSYNEQFF. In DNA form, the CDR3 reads TGTGCCAGCAGCCCTGGGACAGGGGGATATGTTGGTTCCTACAATGAGCAGTTCTTC.